These 14 T cell receptor beta chains were all obtained from the same sample, sequenced in a study of T-cell memory formation after mild COVID-19 (dated by TCRdb to the early 2020s). Receptor amplification or capture employed 5' RACE. The sequencer was an Illumina NovaSeq 6000. TCRdb reworked the public reads: Q25 trimming with fastp, MiXCR clone assembly, productive beta chains retained. Identical CDR3 proteins give one entry, which carries the most common genes and DNA. The sample table contains 150,000 to 200,000 distinct CDR3 sequences; only one count was recorded for around a tenth of them. 3.8% of the sample is in the top ten clones. Sequenced sample: PBMCs or a T cell subset sorted from them (not recorded which). The receptors were sampled from a man younger than 30 who had mild COVID-19 (a few samples of this study predate the infection). The sample titles of this study are shuffled in the database, so cell type and time point are left out; the donor was told from shared clones.

The chain carries TRBV15 and TRBJ2-5, with TRBD1 as a possible D gene (5 bases). CDR3 size: 16 residues. Per the germline V gene, CDR1 is LNHNV and CDR2 is YYDKDF (reference sequence). V lost 5 bases and J lost 0, with 16 bases in between. The CDR3 region is CATSEGQGRYQETQYF. In DNA, the CDR3 is TGTGCCACCAGCGAAGGGCAGGGAAGGTACCAAGAGACCCAGTACTTC.

The table lists this clonotype with a few counts. The chain has TRBV5-1 and TRBJ2-1; D call uncertain. The CDR3 is 15 amino acids. V was shortened by 0 bases and J by 5 bases, with 12 bases between the two germline ends. Germline loops: CDR1 SGHRS, CDR2 YFSETQ. In DNA form, the CDR3 reads TGCGCCAGCAGCTTGGTCCCTAAGCCGGACAATGAGCAGTTCTTC. It specifies CASSLVPKPDNEQFF.

This clonotype was detected many times. The rearrangement joins TRBV5-1 to TRBJ1-1; no reliable D call. The V gene lost 3 bases and the J gene lost 2 bases, with 8 bases spanning the gap. The CDR3 is 13 residues long. Per the germline V gene, CDR1 is SGHRS and CDR2 is YFSETQ. The DNA for the CDR3 is TGCGCCAGCAGCTGGAGGGAAAACACTGAAGCTTTCTTT. Translating gives CASSWRENTEAFF.

This clonotype occurred many times. The chain is built from TRBV12-3 or TRBV12-4 and TRBJ2-1; D call uncertain. The CDR3 is made up of 12 amino acids. V was pared by 6 bases and J by 6 bases, with 9 bases between. CDR3 sequence reads: CASSRPGNEQFF. DNA of the CDR3: TGTGCCAGCAGCCGCCCTGGCAATGAGCAGTTCTTC.

The rearrangement links TRBV27 to TRBJ1-2, with 9 bases identical to TRBD1. The ends lost 4 bases at V and 4 bases at J; junction bases unmatched: 4. CDR3 length: 14 residues. Germline V CDR1 and CDR2: MNHEY, SMNVEV (reference sequence). The CDR3 DNA reads TGTGCCAGCAGTTCCTACAGGGGGCCCTATGGCTACACCTTC. Protein sequence: CASSSYRGPYGYTF.

The chain combines TRBV4-3 with TRBJ2-1; D remains unclear. Trimming pared 0 bases from V and 8 bases from J, leaving 8 bases between. The CDR3 sequence is 13 residues long. The germline CDR1 and CDR2 sequences are LGHNA and YSLEER. Here the CDR3 DNA reads TGCGCCAGCAGCCAAGATAGGGTCGATGAGCAGTTCTTC. It encodes CASSQDRVDEQFF.

V usage is TRBV6-5 and J usage is TRBJ1-5; the D is unclear. The germline V gene has CDR1 MNHEY and CDR2 SVGAGI. V was trimmed by 6 bases and J by 7 bases, leaving 19 bases between them. The CDR3 spans 15 residues. CDR3 DNA: TGTGCCAGCAGCCCCGCATATGGATTTATCCAGCCCCAGCATTTT. It encodes CASSPAYGFIQPQHF.

This clonotype has ten or more counts. V is TRBV10-3 and J is TRBJ1-1; D gene uncertain. This CDR3 contains 14 residues. The germline V gene encodes CDR1 ENHRY and CDR2 SYGVKD. V was cut by 4 bases and J by 0 bases, with 9 bases left in between. CDR3 DNA sequence: TGTGCCATCAGTGTAGGCAGAATGAACACTGAAGCTTTCTTT. This sequence encodes CAISVGRMNTEAFF.

The chain combines TRBV11-1 with TRBJ2-7, with no clear D. This CDR3 is built from 14 residues. V lost 3 bases, J lost 2 bases, and 11 bases lay in between. Germline V gene sequence: CDR1 SGHAT, CDR2 FQDESV (reference sequence). The CDR3 bases are TGTGCCAGCAGCTTGGCTGGTAAGGCCTACGAGCAGTACTTC. This encodes CASSLAGKAYEQYF.

The chain links TRBV4-3 to TRBJ1-4, with D unresolved. This CDR3 spans 15 amino acids. Trimming stripped 1 base from V and 8 bases from J, with 14 bases between. The germline V gene encodes CDR1 LGHNA and CDR2 YSLEER. CDR3 nucleotides: TGCGCCAGCAGCCAAGCTCCCCCCCCAGGAGAAAAACTGTTTTTT. This sequence encodes CASSQAPPPGEKLFF.

The chain has TRBV12-3 or TRBV12-4 and TRBJ1-4; D is possibly TRBD1 (6 bases). The CDR3 covers 16 residues. V was pared by 5 bases and J by 3 bases, with 16 bases between. CDR3 in amino acids: CASSPRTGPANEKLFF. The CDR3 bases are TGTGCCAGCAGTCCGCGAACAGGGCCGGCTAATGAAAAACTGTTTTTT.

The chain is built from TRBV14 and TRBJ1-6, with D perhaps TRBD1 (6 bases). V lost 1 base and J lost 5, with 12 bases in between. The germline gives CDR1 SGHDN, CDR2 FVKESK. The CDR3 runs 16 residues. CDR3 bases: TGTGCCAGCAGCCAAGTGGCGGGGGCGAATAATTCACCCCTCCACTTT. Its protein is CASSQVAGANNSPLHF.

This chain joins TRBV5-6 and TRBJ1-6; D possibly corresponds to TRBD1 (6 bases). Trimming removed 1 base from V and 14 bases from J, with 16 bases in between. The germline gives CDR1 SGHDT, CDR2 YYEEEE. The CDR3 loop spans 14 amino acids. The CDR3 sequence: CASSLTDSGASLHF. CDR3 DNA sequence: TGTGCCAGCAGCTTGACGGACAGTGGTGCATCCCTCCACTTT.

The V call is TRBV11-2, the J call TRBJ2-1; no clear D. Germline CDR1 is SGHAT and CDR2 is FQNNGV. V gave up 5 bases and J gave up 5 bases, with 10 bases separating them. The CDR3 runs 13 residues. The CDR3 sequence is CASSQARHNEQFF. The CDR3 coding sequence is TGTGCCAGCAGCCAGGCGCGTCACAATGAGCAGTTCTTC.